The rows below give T cell receptor beta chains drawn from one sample of a study of blood T cells in healthy people across ages. TCRdb used MiXCR to reprocess the 5' RACE reads, holding one entry per CDR3 protein. The sample has roughly 860,000 distinct CDR3 sequences, 60% to 80% seen once. Sample: blood. All receptors derive from a man between 25 and 39 years old in good health. The CDR3 runs from the conserved cysteine through the conserved F or W. The D gene is left open where the match is weak. Size tells how often a clone was seen (once, few, many) or the class of an expanded clone, and some rows leave it out.

clone size: NA
V gene: TRBV9
J gene: TRBJ1-2
D gene: NA
CDR3 DNA: TGTGCCAGCAGCGCTACGACAGACTATGGCTACACCTTC
CDR3 protein: CASSATTDYGYTF

clone size: few
V gene: TRBV29-1
J gene: TRBJ2-2
D gene: NA
CDR3 DNA: TGCAGCGTATCCGGGACGGCGAACACCGGGGAGCTGTTTTTT
CDR3 protein: CSVSGTANTGELFF

clone size: NA
V gene: TRBV20-1
J gene: TRBJ1-6
D gene: NA
CDR3 DNA: TGCAGTGCTAGAGATCAGTCTTCGGGCAATAATTCACCCCTCCACTTT
CDR3 protein: CSARDQSSGNNSPLHF

clone size: NA
V gene: TRBV12-3/TRBV12-4
J gene: TRBJ2-1
D gene: NA
CDR3 DNA: TGTGCCAGCAACGCGGGGGCGGAAGAGCAGTTCTTC
CDR3 protein: CASNAGAEEQFF

clone size: few
V gene: TRBV6-5
J gene: TRBJ2-1
D gene: NA
CDR3 DNA: TGTGCCACCCATTCCTACAATGAGCAGTTCTTC
CDR3 protein: CATHSYNEQFF

clone size: NA
V gene: TRBV4-1
J gene: TRBJ1-2
D gene: NA
CDR3 DNA: TGCGCCAGCAGCCACCGAGGAAGGCAACCCGCCAACTATGGCTACACCTTC
CDR3 protein: CASSHRGRQPANYGYTF

clone size: few
V gene: TRBV25-1
J gene: TRBJ2-7
D gene: NA
CDR3 DNA: TGTGCCAGCAGTGGGGACGGCGTAGGGCAGTACTTC
CDR3 protein: CASSGDGVGQYF

clone size: NA
V gene: TRBV7-8
J gene: TRBJ2-7
D gene: TRBD2
CDR3 DNA: TGTACCAGCAGCTTTGGGGGGGAATCCTACGAGCAGTACTTC
CDR3 protein: CTSSFGGESYEQYF

clone size: NA
V gene: TRBV4-3
J gene: TRBJ2-3
D gene: TRBD2
CDR3 DNA: TGCGCCAGCAGCCAAGAGGGAGCGGGGAGGTCAGATACGCAGTATTTT
CDR3 protein: CASSQEGAGRSDTQYF

clone size: once
V gene: TRBV13
J gene: TRBJ1-1
D gene: NA
CDR3 DNA: TGTGCCAGCAGCTTCAGGGGCGCCGCTGAAGCTTTCTTT
CDR3 protein: CASSFRGAAEAFF

clone size: NA
V gene: TRBV12-3/TRBV12-4
J gene: TRBJ2-7
D gene: NA
CDR3 DNA: TGTGCCAGCAGCCAGGGACGGAACCTTTCCTACGAGCAGTACTTC
CDR3 protein: CASSQGRNLSYEQYF

clone size: NA
V gene: TRBV12-3/TRBV12-4
J gene: TRBJ2-2
D gene: NA
CDR3 DNA: TGTGCCAGCAGTGATACCGGTGCCCTAAGCGCCGGGGAGCTGTTTTTT
CDR3 protein: CASSDTGALSAGELFF

clone size: few
V gene: TRBV4-3
J gene: TRBJ1-2
D gene: NA
CDR3 DNA: TGCGCCAGCAGCCAAGCCTACGGACCACCAGGGGATGGCTACACCTTC
CDR3 protein: CASSQAYGPPGDGYTF

clone size: NA
V gene: TRBV6-5
J gene: TRBJ2-1
D gene: NA
CDR3 DNA: TGTGCCAGCAGGCCAGGGATGGGTGAGCAGTTCTTC
CDR3 protein: CASRPGMGEQFF

clone size: NA
V gene: TRBV6-2/TRBV6-3
J gene: TRBJ2-5
D gene: TRBD1
CDR3 DNA: TGTGCCAGCAGTAACCCCGGGACAGGGGGGACCCAGTACTTC
CDR3 protein: CASSNPGTGGTQYF

clone size: NA
V gene: TRBV6-1
J gene: TRBJ1-2
D gene: NA
CDR3 DNA: TGTGCCAGCGAGGCGGGGTGGGATGGCTACACCTTC
CDR3 protein: CASEAGWDGYTF

clone size: few
V gene: TRBV9
J gene: TRBJ2-7
D gene: TRBD1
CDR3 DNA: TGTGCCAGCAGCGTAGAAGGGACAGTCTACGAGCAGTACTTC
CDR3 protein: CASSVEGTVYEQYF

clone size: NA
V gene: TRBV18
J gene: TRBJ2-7
D gene: TRBD1
CDR3 DNA: TGTGCCAGCTCACTTGCCCAGACAGGGAATGGATACGAGCAGTACTTC
CDR3 protein: CASSLAQTGNGYEQYF

clone size: NA
V gene: TRBV29-1
J gene: TRBJ1-2
D gene: TRBD1
CDR3 DNA: TGCAGCGTGCGACAGGGAGGCGACATCTATGGCTACACCTTC
CDR3 protein: CSVRQGGDIYGYTF

clone size: NA
V gene: TRBV4-2
J gene: TRBJ2-1
D gene: NA
CDR3 DNA: TGTGCCAGCAGCCCCGGGGGACAGCCGAATGAGCAGTTCTTC
CDR3 protein: CASSPGGQPNEQFF

clone size: NA
V gene: TRBV10-3
J gene: TRBJ2-7
D gene: TRBD1
CDR3 DNA: TGTGCCATCAGCAACAGGGGCTACGAGCAGTACTTC
CDR3 protein: CAISNRGYEQYF

clone size: NA
V gene: TRBV12-3/TRBV12-4
J gene: TRBJ2-2
D gene: TRBD1
CDR3 DNA: TGTGCCAGCAGGGGGACAGTATACACCGGGGAGCTGTTTTTT
CDR3 protein: CASRGTVYTGELFF

clone size: few
V gene: TRBV2
J gene: TRBJ1-5
D gene: NA
CDR3 DNA: TGTGCCAGCAGTGAGGGAGGGCAGCCCCAGCATTTT
CDR3 protein: CASSEGGQPQHF

clone size: NA
V gene: TRBV6-2/TRBV6-3
J gene: TRBJ1-2
D gene: TRBD1
CDR3 DNA: TGTGCCAGCAGTGATACAGGGGACGGAGGCTACACCTTC
CDR3 protein: CASSDTGDGGYTF

clone size: NA
V gene: TRBV3-1
J gene: TRBJ2-5
D gene: TRBD2
CDR3 DNA: TGTGCCGGCAGCCTCGTGTTCACTAGCGGGGCCCAAGAGACCCAGTACTTC
CDR3 protein: CAGSLVFTSGAQETQYF

clone size: NA
V gene: TRBV2
J gene: TRBJ1-1
D gene: NA
CDR3 DNA: TGTGCCAGCAGTGTCGAAGAAGAAGCTTTCTTT
CDR3 protein: CASSVEEEAFF

clone size: NA
V gene: TRBV9
J gene: TRBJ2-6
D gene: NA
CDR3 DNA: TGTGCCAGCAGCCCAGCTGGGGACGTCTCTGGGGCCAACGTCCTGACTTTC
CDR3 protein: CASSPAGDVSGANVLTF

clone size: NA
V gene: TRBV20-1
J gene: TRBJ2-1
D gene: NA
CDR3 DNA: TGCAGTGCTAAAGCCGGGGCCTACAATGAGCAGTTCTTC
CDR3 protein: CSAKAGAYNEQFF

clone size: NA
V gene: TRBV25-1
J gene: TRBJ2-4
D gene: NA
CDR3 DNA: TGTGCCAGCAGTGAAGACAGACTATCCAAAAACATTCAGTACTTC
CDR3 protein: CASSEDRLSKNIQYF

clone size: NA
V gene: TRBV10-3
J gene: TRBJ2-5
D gene: NA
CDR3 DNA: TGTGCCATCAGTGAGTCTACTTTGTACCAAGAGACCCAGTACTTC
CDR3 protein: CAISESTLYQETQYF